This is a list of T cell receptor beta chains from one sample in a study of CD8+ T cells in alopecia areata. The method was immunoSEQ multiplex PCR; TCRdb's version includes in-frame clones alone and lacks a portion of them. The profile covers 110,000 or so clones, with approximately 52% appearing a single time and 25% to 35% taken by the ten largest. Sequencing used CD8+ T cells sorted from blood, obtained at week 4, from a patient treated with tofacitinib. Receptors were obtained from a human donor with alopecia areata. The CDR3 runs from the conserved cysteine through the conserved F or W. The D gene is left open where the match is weak. Clone size is stated in some rows and not others, as once, few, many or a class when expanded.

clone_size,v_call,d_call,j_call,cdr3_aa,cdr3_nt
-,TRBV29-1,TRBD1,TRBJ2-5,CSVEPGTGSHQETQYF,TGCAGCGTTGAGCCCGGGACAGGGTCCCACCAAGAGACCCAGTACTTC
-,TRBV30,-,TRBJ2-1,CAWENNEQFF,TGTGCCTGGGAAAACAATGAGCAGTTCTTC
few,TRBV9,TRBD1,TRBJ2-7,CASRGTGDYEQYF,TGTGCCAGCAGGGGGACAGGGGACTACGAGCAGTACTTC
-,TRBV7-9,TRBD1,TRBJ1-1,CASRSGTVGEAFF,TGTGCCAGCAGATCTGGGACAGTGGGTGAAGCTTTCTTT
-,TRBV5-6,-,TRBJ1-1,CASAPGNTEAFF,TGTGCCAGCGCTCCGGGGAACACTGAAGCTTTCTTT
-,TRBV27,TRBD2,TRBJ2-3,CASTMGGVTDTQYF,TGTGCCAGCACGATGGGGGGGGTCACAGATACGCAGTATTTT
few,TRBV7-9,-,TRBJ1-1,CASSLAISGSDTEAFF,TGTGCCAGCAGCTTAGCGATTTCTGGATCAGACACTGAAGCTTTCTTT
-,TRBV7-9,-,TRBJ2-5,CASSFDETQYF,TGTGCCAGCAGCTTTGATGAGACCCAGTACTTC
-,TRBV19,TRBD1,TRBJ2-2,CASCEVTGITGELFF,TGTGCCAGTTGCGAGGTGACAGGGATTACCGGGGAGCTGTTTTTT
-,TRBV30,-,TRBJ1-2,CAWTAGYGYTF,TGTGCCTGGACAGCGGGCTATGGCTACACCTTC
once,TRBV7-9,-,TRBJ2-5,CASSLGTTETQYF,TGTGCCAGCAGCTTAGGAACCACGGAGACCCAGTACTTC
-,TRBV29-1,-,TRBJ2-7,CSVEVGGSGDEQYF,TGCAGCGTTGAAGTTGGGGGATCGGGGGACGAGCAGTACTTC
-,TRBV29-1,-,TRBJ2-7,CSVDGLGPYEQYF,TGCAGCGTTGACGGGCTGGGGCCCTACGAGCAGTACTTC
few,TRBV29-1,-,TRBJ1-1,CSVYTTVNTEAFF,TGCAGCGTCTACACGACAGTTAACACTGAAGCTTTCTTT
few,TRBV5-6,-,TRBJ2-1,CASSLSGSYNEQFF,TGTGCCAGCAGCTTGTCTGGCTCCTACAATGAGCAGTTCTTC
few,TRBV4-2,TRBD2,TRBJ2-1,CASSQDHSLAGGAYNEQFF,TGTGCCAGCAGCCAAGATCATTCCCTAGCGGGGGGGGCCTACAATGAGCAGTTCTTC
-,TRBV2,TRBD1,TRBJ2-7,CASTDWDSHSYEQYF,TGTGCCAGCACTGACTGGGACAGCCATTCCTACGAGCAGTACTTC
-,TRBV12-5,TRBD1,TRBJ2-5,CASGQGTGVFEETQYF,TGTGCTAGTGGTCAAGGGACAGGAGTATTCGAAGAGACCCAGTACTTC
-,TRBV30,-,TRBJ2-3,CAWDWTAADTQYF,TGTGCCTGGGACTGGACAGCCGCAGATACGCAGTATTTT
-,TRBV7-2,TRBD2,TRBJ2-1,CASSLISGNYNEQFF,TGTGCCAGCAGCCTCATTAGCGGGAACTACAATGAGCAGTTCTTC
-,TRBV29-1,TRBD1,TRBJ2-3,CGVPGQNTDTQYF,TGCGGCGTACCGGGACAGAACACAGATACGCAGTATTTT
few,TRBV29-1,-,TRBJ2-1,CSVETVSYNEQFF,TGCAGCGTTGAGACAGTCTCCTACAATGAGCAGTTCTTC
-,TRBV2,-,TRBJ2-3,CASNPRGAATDTQYF,TGTGCCAGCAATCCTCGGGGAGCGGCCACAGATACGCAGTATTTT
-,TRBV14,TRBD2,TRBJ2-1,CASSQDRAGGYNEQFF,TGTGCCAGCAGCCAAGATCGTGCGGGGGGTTACAATGAGCAGTTCTTC
-,TRBV29-1,TRBD1,TRBJ2-7,CSVEDPGQGAGSVDEQYF,TGCAGCGTTGAAGATCCGGGACAGGGGGCCGGTAGTGTCGACGAGCAGTACTTC
-,TRBV15,-,TRBJ2-3,CATSRGDTYTDTQYF,TGTGCCACCAGCAGAGGGGACACCTACACAGATACGCAGTATTTT
few,TRBV30,-,TRBJ2-5,CAWMWGEETQYF,TGTGCCTGGATGTGGGGAGAAGAGACCCAGTACTTC
-,TRBV30,TRBD1,TRBJ1-1,CAWCQGAKFTEAFF,TGTGCCTGGTGTCAGGGGGCTAAATTCACTGAAGCTTTCTTT
few,TRBV18,-,TRBJ1-2,CASSPTSGGYTF,TGTGCCAGCTCACCGACGTCGGGGGGCTACACCTTC
few,TRBV29-1,-,TRBJ1-1,CSVGGQQTEAFF,TGCAGCGTTGGAGGGCAGCAGACTGAAGCTTTCTTT
-,TRBV5-6,-,TRBJ1-2,CASSFGTAGGGYTF,TGTGCCAGCAGCTTCGGGACCGCGGGCGGAGGCTACACCTTC
-,TRBV27,TRBD2,TRBJ2-7,CASSSSGANEQYF,TGTGCCAGCAGTTCTAGCGGGGCTAACGAGCAGTACTTC
-,TRBV7-2,TRBD2,TRBJ2-1,CASSLGDGGGPYNEQFF,TGTGCCAGCAGCTTAGGGGACGGCGGGGGGCCCTACAATGAGCAGTTCTTC
few,TRBV18,-,TRBJ2-1,CASLPGSYNEQFF,TGTGCCAGCTTACCAGGGTCTTACAATGAGCAGTTCTTC
few,TRBV25-1,-,TRBJ2-4,CASSDGLAKNIQYF,TGTGCCAGCAGTGATGGACTAGCCAAAAACATTCAGTACTTC
few,TRBV29-1,TRBD2,TRBJ2-1,CSGIAGVSYNEQFF,TGCAGCGGTATCGCGGGGGTTTCCTACAATGAGCAGTTCTTC
once,TRBV15,TRBD1,TRBJ2-2,CATSRPGQGNTGELFF,TGTGCCACCAGCAGACCTGGACAGGGTAACACCGGGGAGCTGTTTTTT